Given below is one T cell receptor beta chain in context. Its antigen is unknown. This record belongs to a study of beta chain features in type 1 diabetes. About the research overall: The study found patients and healthy donors alike in age, gender and cell yields. Regarding the study as a whole: All four CD4+ subsets of Type 1 diabetes patients contained TCRB CDR3s that were moderately but significantly shorter. Lower insertion and higher deletion counts appeared at VDJ junctions in type 1 diabetes patients. Patients' naive, central memory and regulatory TCRB repertoires appeared more alike than those of healthy donors.

The CDR3 length is 18 residues. Germline assignment: CDR1 SGHNT and CDR2 YYREEE (reference sequence). V lost 3 bases and J lost 0, with 19 bases in between. The sequenced template was cDNA made from the entire isolated RNA. Roughly 3.6 million reads was the average for naive, central memory and regulatory T cell samples. Here immunoSEQ multiplex PCR was the method, and the copy in TCRdb shows in-frame clones only, minus some. The table has 120,000 to 150,000 clones, about an eighth seen once; the top ten hold 1.3%. The sequence was collected from a man in his late teens or twenties with type 1 diabetes. Sequencing used central memory CD4+ T cells from blood. The chain employs TRBV5-4 and TRBJ2-1, with D perhaps TRBD2 (5 bases). The CDR3: CASSYRRERISSYNEQFF. The CDR3 nucleotides are TGTGCCAGCAGCTACCGCCGAGAGCGGATCAGCTCCTACAATGAGCAGTTCTTC.